The 9 T cell receptor beta chains listed next were all sequenced from one sample in a study of cytomegalovirus exposure and HLA in healthy donors. In the PCR, 60 Vbeta and 13 Jbeta primers were used. Method: immunoSEQ multiplex PCR; TCRdb's copy keeps in-frame clones and lacks some. The sample has fewer than 200,000 clones, 81% seen once; the top ten hold over 10%. The material sequenced was PBMCs. Every receptor here comes from a woman between 45 and 65 years old in good health and CMV-seronegative.

The J gene is TRBJ2-7, the V gene TRBV12-2; the table calls TRBD2, which could not be checked here. TRBV12-2 is given as a pseudogene. The CDR3 length is 21 residues. The DNA of the CDR3 is TGTGCAAGTCGCTTACCTTCCCCCGGGACTAGCGGGAGAGAGAGGCGGTACGAGCAGTACTTC. Its translation: CASRLPSPGTSGRERRYEQYF.

Only one count was recorded for this clone. Other DNA sequences in the same sample also yield this CDR3. V and J are TRBV9 and TRBJ2-7, with D perhaps matching TRBD2 (6 bases). Trimming took off 0 bases at V and 4 bases at J, with 8 bases between the two ends. Looked up from germline, CDR1 is SGDLS and CDR2 is YYNGEE. CDR3 length: 13 amino acids. The CDR3 spells CASSVAGAYEQYF. The CDR3 bases are TGTGCCAGCAGCGTAGCGGGAGCGTACGAGCAGTACTTC.

J is TRBJ2-1 and V is TRBV5-6, with TRBD1 identical over 9 bases. V lost 5 bases, J lost 0 bases, and 6 bases stayed unmatched. The CDR3 has 16 residues. The germline gives CDR1 SGHDT, CDR2 YYEEEE. This chain's CDR3 is CASSSGTGSSYNEQFF. The CDR3 DNA follows: TGTGCCAGCAGTTCCGGGACAGGGAGCTCCTACAATGAGCAGTTCTTC.

The genes are TRBV6-6 and TRBJ2-7, with 8 bases matching TRBD1. CDR1 and CDR2 from the germline V gene are MNHNY and SVGAGI (reference sequence). The CDR3 is 13 residues long. Trimming cost V 4 bases and J 8 bases; bases outside gene matches: 7. This CDR3 reads CASSSDRVGQQYF. The DNA of the CDR3 is TGTGCCAGCAGTTCGGACAGGGTAGGACAGCAGTACTTC.

This clone is a singleton in its sample. The rearrangement uses TRBV27 and TRBJ2-7; TRBD2 aligns across 8 bases. Per germline, CDR1 MNHEY and CDR2 SMNVEV (reference sequence). This CDR3 spans 15 amino acids. The J segment lost 2 bases and the V segment lost 6 bases, leaving 9 bases of the junction unmatched. This CDR3 is CASSQLGAGAYEQYF. CDR3 coding DNA: TGTGCCAGCAGCCAGTTAGGAGCGGGGGCCTACGAGCAGTACTTC.

V gene TRBV4-1 combines with J gene TRBJ2-5, with a tentative D call TRBD2 (6 bases). The CDR3 length is 14 residues. From germline, CDR1 is MGHRA and CDR2 YSYEKL. Between the trimmed V and J ends, which lost 3 bases and 1 base, there was a span of 9 bases. The CDR3 region has the DNA TGCGCCAGCAGCCAGACTAGGACCCAAGAGACCCAGTACTTC. This sequence encodes CASSQTRTQETQYF.

This clone was observed a single time. The V gene is TRBV28, the J gene TRBJ2-7; D may be TRBD2 (7 bases). Trimming stripped 3 bases from V and 6 bases from J, with 21 bases between. The CDR3 is 16 amino acids. The germline gives CDR1 MDHEN, CDR2 SYDVKM. The CDR3 DNA follows: TGTGCCAGCAGTTTTTATGGAGGGGGGAGGGGATTCGAGCAGTACTTC. It encodes CASSFYGGGRGFEQYF.

The chain recombines TRBV19 with TRBJ2-7; a possible D gene is TRBD1 (5 bases). The germline CDR1 and CDR2 sequences are LNHDA and SQIVND (reference sequence). V lost 9 bases and J lost 5, with 14 bases in between. The CDR3 consists of 12 residues. CDR3: CASGDSPHEQYF. The CDR3 nucleotides read TGTGCCAGCGGTGACAGTCCTCACGAGCAGTACTTC.

With respect to this clone: Being one base from a much bigger clone, this may be a read error. The sample has other DNA sequences that encode this CDR3 too. The chain uses TRBV29-1 and TRBJ2-6, with 7 bases fitting TRBD1. This CDR3 comprises 16 residues. The germline CDR1 and CDR2 sequences are SQVTM and ANQGSEA. The CDR3: CSVGEGQPSGANVLTF. DNA of the CDR3: TGCAGCGTCGGAGAGGGACAGCCGTCTGGGGCCAACGTCCTAACTTTC.